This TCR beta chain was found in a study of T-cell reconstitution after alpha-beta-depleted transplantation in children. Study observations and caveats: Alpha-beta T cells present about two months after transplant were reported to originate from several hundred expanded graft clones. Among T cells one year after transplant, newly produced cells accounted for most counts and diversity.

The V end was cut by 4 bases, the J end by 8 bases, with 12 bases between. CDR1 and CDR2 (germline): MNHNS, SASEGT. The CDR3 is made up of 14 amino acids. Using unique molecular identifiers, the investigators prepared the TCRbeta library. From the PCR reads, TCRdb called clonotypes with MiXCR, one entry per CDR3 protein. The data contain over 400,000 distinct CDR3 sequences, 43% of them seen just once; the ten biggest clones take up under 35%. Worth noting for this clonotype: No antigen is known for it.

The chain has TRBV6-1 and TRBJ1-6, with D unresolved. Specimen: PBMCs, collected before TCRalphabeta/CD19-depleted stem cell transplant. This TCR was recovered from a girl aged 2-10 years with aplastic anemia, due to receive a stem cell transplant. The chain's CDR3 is CASSVVRVDSPLHF. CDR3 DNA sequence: TGTGCCAGCAGTGTGGTGAGAGTGGATTCACCCCTCCACTTT.